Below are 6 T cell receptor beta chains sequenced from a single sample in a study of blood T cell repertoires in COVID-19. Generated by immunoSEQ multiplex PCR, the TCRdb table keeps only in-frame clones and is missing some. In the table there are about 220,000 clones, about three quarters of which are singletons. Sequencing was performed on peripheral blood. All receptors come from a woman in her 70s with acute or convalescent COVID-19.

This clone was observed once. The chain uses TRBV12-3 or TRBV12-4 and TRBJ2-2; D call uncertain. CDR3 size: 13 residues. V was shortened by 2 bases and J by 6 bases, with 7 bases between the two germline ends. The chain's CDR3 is CASSLIPSGELFF. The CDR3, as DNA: TGTGCCAGCAGTTTAATCCCTTCCGGGGAGCTGTTTTTT.

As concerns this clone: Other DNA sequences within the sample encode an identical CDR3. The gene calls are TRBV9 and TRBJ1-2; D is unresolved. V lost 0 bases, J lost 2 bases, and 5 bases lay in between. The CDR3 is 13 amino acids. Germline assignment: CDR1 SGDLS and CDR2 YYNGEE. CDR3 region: CASSVDRNYGYTF. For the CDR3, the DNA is TGTGCCAGCAGCGTAGACCGGAACTATGGCTACACCTTC. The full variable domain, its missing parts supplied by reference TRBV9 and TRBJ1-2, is DSGVTQTPKHLITATGQRVTLRCSPRSGDLSVYWYQQSLDQGLQFLIQYYNGEERAKGNILERFSAQQFPDLHSELNLSSLELGDSALYFCASSVDRNYGYTFGSGTRLTVV.

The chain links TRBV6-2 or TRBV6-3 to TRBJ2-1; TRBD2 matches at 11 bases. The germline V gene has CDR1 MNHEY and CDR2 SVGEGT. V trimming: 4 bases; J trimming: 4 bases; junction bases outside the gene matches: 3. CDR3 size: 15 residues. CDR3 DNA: TGTGCCAGCAGTTTCGGGACTAGCGGATACAATGAGCAGTTCTTC. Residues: CASSFGTSGYNEQFF.

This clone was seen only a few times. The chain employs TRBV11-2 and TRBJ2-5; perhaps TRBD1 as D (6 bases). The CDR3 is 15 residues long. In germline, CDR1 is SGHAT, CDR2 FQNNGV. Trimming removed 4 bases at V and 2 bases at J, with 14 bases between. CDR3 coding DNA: TGTGCCAGCAGCTGGTCCGGGACACCACAAGAGACCCAGTACTTC. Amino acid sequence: CASSWSGTPQETQYF.

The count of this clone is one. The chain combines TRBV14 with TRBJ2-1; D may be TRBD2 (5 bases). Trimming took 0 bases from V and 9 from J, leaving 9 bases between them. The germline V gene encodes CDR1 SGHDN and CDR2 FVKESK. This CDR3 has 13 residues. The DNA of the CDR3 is TGTGCCAGCAGCCAAGATCGGGGTGGTGAGCAGTTCTTC. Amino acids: CASSQDRGGEQFF.

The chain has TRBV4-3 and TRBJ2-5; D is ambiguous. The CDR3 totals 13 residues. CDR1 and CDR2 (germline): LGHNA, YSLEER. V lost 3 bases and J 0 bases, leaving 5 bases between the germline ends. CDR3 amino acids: CASSQNNQETQYF. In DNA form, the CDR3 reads TGCGCCAGCAGCCAGAACAACCAAGAGACCCAGTACTTC.